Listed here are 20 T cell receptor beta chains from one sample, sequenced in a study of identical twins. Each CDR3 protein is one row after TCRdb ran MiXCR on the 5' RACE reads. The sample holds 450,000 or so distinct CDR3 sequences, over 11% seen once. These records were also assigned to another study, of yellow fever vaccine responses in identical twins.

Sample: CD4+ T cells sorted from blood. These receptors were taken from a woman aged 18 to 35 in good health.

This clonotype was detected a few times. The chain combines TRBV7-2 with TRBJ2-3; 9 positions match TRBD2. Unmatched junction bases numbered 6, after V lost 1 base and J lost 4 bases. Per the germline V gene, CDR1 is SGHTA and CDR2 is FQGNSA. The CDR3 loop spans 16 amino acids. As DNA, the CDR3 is TGTGCCAGCAGCTTAGACGGGACTAGCTGGGCAGATACGCAGTATTTT. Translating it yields CASSLDGTSWADTQYF.

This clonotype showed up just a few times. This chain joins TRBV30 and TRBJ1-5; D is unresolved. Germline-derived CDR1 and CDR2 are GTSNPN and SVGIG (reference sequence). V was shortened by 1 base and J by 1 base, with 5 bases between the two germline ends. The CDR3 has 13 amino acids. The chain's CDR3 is CAWSGGSNQPQHF. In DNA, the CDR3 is TGTGCCTGGAGTGGCGGCAGCAATCAGCCCCAGCATTTT.

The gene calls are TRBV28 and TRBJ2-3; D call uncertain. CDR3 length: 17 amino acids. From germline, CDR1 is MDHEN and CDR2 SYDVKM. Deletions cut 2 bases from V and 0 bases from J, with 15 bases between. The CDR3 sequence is CASSLPPRIPSTDTQYF. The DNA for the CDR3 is TGTGCCAGCAGTTTACCGCCTCGGATCCCCAGCACAGATACGCAGTATTTT.

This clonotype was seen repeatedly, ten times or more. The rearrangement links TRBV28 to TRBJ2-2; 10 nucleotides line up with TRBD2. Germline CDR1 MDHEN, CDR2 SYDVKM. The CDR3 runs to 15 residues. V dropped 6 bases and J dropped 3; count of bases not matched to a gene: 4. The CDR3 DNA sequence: TGTGCCAGCAGCGGACTAGCGGTATACACCGGGGAGCTGTTTTTT. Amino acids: CASSGLAVYTGELFF.

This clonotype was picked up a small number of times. DNA of the CDR3: TGTGCCACCTCCGGCGGGAGAGACTCCTACAATGAGCAGTTCTTC. Amino acids: CATSGGRDSYNEQFF. This sequence joins TRBV24-1 and TRBJ2-1; TRBD2 matches at 7 bases. Germline V lookup: CDR1 KGHDR, CDR2 SFDVKD. Losses at the gene ends were 9 bases for V and 0 bases for J; bases not matched to a gene: 7. The CDR3 is made up of 15 amino acids.

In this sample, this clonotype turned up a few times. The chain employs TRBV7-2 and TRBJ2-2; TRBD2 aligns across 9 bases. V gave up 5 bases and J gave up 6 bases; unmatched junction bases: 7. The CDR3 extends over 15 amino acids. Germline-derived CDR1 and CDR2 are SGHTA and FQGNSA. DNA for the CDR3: TGTGCCAGCAGCCCTAAGGCGGGAGGGGCCGGGGAGCTGTTTTTT. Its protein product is CASSPKAGGAGELFF.

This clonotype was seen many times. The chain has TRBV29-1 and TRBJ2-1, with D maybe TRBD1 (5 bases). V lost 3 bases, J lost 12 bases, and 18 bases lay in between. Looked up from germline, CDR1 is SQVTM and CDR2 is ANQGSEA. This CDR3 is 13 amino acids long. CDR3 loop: CSVEGSQGRGQFF. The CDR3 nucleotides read TGCAGCGTTGAGGGGTCTCAGGGAAGGGGGCAGTTCTTC.

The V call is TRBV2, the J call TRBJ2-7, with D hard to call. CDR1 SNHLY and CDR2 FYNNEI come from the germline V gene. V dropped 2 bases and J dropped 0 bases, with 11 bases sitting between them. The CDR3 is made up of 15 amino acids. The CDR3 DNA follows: TGTGCCAGCAGTGAACTTGACCTGACCTCCTACGAGCAGTACTTC. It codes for CASSELDLTSYEQYF.

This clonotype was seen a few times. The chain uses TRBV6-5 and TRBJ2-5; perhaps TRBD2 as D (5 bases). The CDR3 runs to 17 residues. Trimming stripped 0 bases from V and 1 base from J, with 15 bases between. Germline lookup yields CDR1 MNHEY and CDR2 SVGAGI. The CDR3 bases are TGTGCCAGCAGTTACTCTATCCCGGGAAGCGGCCAAGAGACCCAGTACTTC. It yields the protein CASSYSIPGSGQETQYF.

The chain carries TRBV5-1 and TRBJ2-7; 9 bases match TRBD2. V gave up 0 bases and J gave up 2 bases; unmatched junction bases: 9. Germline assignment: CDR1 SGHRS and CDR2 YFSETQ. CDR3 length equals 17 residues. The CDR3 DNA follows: TGCGCCAGCAGCTTGGGGGTCTCGGGACTAGCAACCTACGAGCAGTACTTC. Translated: CASSLGVSGLATYEQYF. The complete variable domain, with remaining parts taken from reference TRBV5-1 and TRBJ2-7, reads KAGVTQTPRYLIKTRGQQVTLSCSPISGHRSVSWYQQTPGQGLQFLFEYFSETQRNKGNFPGRFSGRQFSNSRSEMNVSTLELGDSALYLCASSLGVSGLATYEQYFGPGTRLTVT.

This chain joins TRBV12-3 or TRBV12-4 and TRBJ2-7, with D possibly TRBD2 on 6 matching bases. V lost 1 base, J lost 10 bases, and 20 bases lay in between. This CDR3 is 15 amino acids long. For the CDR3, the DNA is TGTGCCAGCAGTTTAGGGAACAGGATCCGGGGGTCTCAGTACTTC. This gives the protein CASSLGNRIRGSQYF.

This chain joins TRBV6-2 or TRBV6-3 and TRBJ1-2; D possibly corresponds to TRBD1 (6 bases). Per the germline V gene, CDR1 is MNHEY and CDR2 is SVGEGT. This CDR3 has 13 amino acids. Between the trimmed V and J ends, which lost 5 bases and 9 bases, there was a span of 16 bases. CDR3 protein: CASSPDRPRRYTF. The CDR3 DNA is TGTGCCAGCAGTCCGGACAGACCGCGTCGCTACACCTTC.

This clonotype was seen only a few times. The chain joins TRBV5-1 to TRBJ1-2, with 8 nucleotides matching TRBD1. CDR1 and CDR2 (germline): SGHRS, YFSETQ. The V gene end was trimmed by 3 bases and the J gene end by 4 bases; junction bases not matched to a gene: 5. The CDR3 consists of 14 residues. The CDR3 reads CASSSNRGSYGYTF. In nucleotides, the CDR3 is TGCGCCAGCAGCTCGAACAGGGGGTCCTATGGCTACACCTTC.

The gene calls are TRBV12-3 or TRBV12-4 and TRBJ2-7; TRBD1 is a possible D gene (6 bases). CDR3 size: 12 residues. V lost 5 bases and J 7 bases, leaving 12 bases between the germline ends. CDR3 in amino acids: CASSRQVGEQYF. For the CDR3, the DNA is TGTGCCAGCAGTCGACAGGTTGGGGAGCAGTACTTC.

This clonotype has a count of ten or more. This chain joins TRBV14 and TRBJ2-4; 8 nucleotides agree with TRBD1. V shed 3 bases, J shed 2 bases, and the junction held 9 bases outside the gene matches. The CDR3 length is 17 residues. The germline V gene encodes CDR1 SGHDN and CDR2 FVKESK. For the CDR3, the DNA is TGTGCCAGCAGCCAGATCGGACAGGGTGTGTCCAAAAACATTCAGTACTTC. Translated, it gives CASSQIGQGVSKNIQYF.

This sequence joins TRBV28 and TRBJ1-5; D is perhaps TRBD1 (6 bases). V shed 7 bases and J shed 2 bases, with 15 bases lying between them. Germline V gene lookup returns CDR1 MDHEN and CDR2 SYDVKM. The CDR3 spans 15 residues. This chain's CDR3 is CASKPQGRGNQPQHF. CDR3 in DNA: TGTGCCAGCAAGCCACAGGGTCGTGGCAATCAGCCCCAGCATTTT.

In DNA, the CDR3 is TGCGCCAGCAGCCGTCCTGTTGGGGGAGAGACCCAGTACTTC. Its protein product is CASSRPVGGETQYF. This chain joins TRBV5-1 and TRBJ2-5, with D perhaps TRBD1 or TRBD2 (5 bases each). The CDR3 length is 14 residues. In germline, CDR1 is SGHRS, CDR2 YFSETQ. Trimming shortened V by 4 bases and J by 4 bases, and 14 bases separated the two germline ends.

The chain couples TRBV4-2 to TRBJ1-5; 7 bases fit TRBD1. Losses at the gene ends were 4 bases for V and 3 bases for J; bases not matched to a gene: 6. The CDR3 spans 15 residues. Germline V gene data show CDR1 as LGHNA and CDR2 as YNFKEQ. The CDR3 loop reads CASSPGTDINQPQHF. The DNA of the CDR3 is TGTGCCAGCAGCCCCGGGACAGATATCAATCAGCCCCAGCATTTT.

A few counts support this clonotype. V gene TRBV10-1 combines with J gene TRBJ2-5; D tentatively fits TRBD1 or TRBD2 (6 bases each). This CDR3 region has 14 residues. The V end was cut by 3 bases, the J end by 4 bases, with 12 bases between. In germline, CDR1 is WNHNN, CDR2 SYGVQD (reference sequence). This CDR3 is CASSDGGLGETQYF. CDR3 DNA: TGCGCCAGCAGTGATGGGGGGCTGGGAGAGACCCAGTACTTC.

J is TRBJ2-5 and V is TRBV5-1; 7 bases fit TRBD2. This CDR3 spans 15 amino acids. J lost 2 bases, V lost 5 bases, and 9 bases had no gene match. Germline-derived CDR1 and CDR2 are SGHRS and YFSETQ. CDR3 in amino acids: CASSRGGTTQETQYF. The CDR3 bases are TGCGCCAGCAGTAGGGGAGGGACTACACAAGAGACCCAGTACTTC.